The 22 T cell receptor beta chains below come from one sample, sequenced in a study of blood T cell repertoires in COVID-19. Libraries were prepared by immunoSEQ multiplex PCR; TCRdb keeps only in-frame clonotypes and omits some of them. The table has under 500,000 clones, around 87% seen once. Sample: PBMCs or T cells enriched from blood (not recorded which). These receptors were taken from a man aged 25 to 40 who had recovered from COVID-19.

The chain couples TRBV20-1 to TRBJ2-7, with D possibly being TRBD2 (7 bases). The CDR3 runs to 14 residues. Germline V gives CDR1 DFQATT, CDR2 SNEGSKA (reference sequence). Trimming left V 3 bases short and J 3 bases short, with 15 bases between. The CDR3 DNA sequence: TGCAGTGCTAGTCGGGGGGCGGCAGTCTACGAGCAGTACTTC. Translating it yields CSASRGAAVYEQYF.

The CDR3 sequence is CASSLQGAFPTEAFF. CDR3 DNA sequence: TGTGCCAGCAGCTTACAAGGGGCCTTTCCCACTGAAGCTTTCTTT. The genes are TRBV7-2 and TRBJ1-1, with D possibly being TRBD1 (5 bases). CDR1 is SGHTA and CDR2 is FQGNSA in the germline V gene. V shed 2 bases and J shed 4 bases, with 14 bases lying between them. The CDR3 consists of 15 residues. Full variable domain (rest looked up from reference TRBV7-2 and TRBJ1-1): GAGVSQSPSNKVTEKGKDVELRCDPISGHTALYWYRQSLGQGLEFLIYFQGNSAPDKSGLPSDRFSAERTGGSVSTLTIQRTQQEDSAVYLCASSLQGAFPTEAFFGQGTRLTVV.

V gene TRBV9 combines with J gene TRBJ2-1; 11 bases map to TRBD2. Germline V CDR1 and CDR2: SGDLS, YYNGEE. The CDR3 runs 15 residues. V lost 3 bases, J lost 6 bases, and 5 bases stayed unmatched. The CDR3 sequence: CASSETGTSGNEQFF. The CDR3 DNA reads TGTGCCAGCAGCGAAACCGGGACTAGCGGCAATGAGCAGTTCTTC.

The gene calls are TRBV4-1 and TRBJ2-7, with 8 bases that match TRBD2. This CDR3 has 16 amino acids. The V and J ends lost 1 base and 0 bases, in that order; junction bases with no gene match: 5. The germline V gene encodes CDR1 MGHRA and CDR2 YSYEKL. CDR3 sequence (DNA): TGCGCCAGCAGCCAAGCGTGGGCGGGAGGCTCCTACGAGCAGTACTTC. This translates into CASSQAWAGGSYEQYF.

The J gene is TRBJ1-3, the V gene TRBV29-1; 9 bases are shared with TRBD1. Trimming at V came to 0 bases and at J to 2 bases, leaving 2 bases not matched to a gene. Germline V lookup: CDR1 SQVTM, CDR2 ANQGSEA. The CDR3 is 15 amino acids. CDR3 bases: TGCAGCGTTGAAGAAGGACAGGGGACTGGAAACACCATATATTTT. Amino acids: CSVEEGQGTGNTIYF.

Written as DNA, the CDR3 is TGTGCCAGCAGTTACTCGGGAGGGACTAGGGCGGATGAGCAGTTCTTC. As protein: CASSYSGGTRADEQFF. The chain employs TRBV6-5 and TRBJ2-1; 8 positions agree with TRBD2. This CDR3 is built from 16 residues. Germline V gives CDR1 MNHEY, CDR2 SVGAGI. V lost 0 bases to trimming and J lost 8 bases; unmatched junction nucleotides: 9.

The CDR3 DNA follows: TGCGCCAGCCGGGGTGCAAGTGATAATTCACCCCTCCACTTT. This translates into CASRGASDNSPLHF. J is TRBJ1-6 and V is TRBV10-1; D uncertain. CDR3 length: 14 amino acids. Trimming removed 8 bases at V and 5 bases at J, with 13 bases between. The germline gives CDR1 WNHNN, CDR2 SYGVQD (reference sequence).

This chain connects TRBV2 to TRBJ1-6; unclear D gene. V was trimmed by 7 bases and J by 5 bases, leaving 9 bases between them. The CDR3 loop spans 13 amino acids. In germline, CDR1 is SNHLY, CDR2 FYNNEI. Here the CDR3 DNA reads TGTGCCAGCACTACGCGGAATAATTCACCCCTCCACTTT. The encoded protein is CASTTRNNSPLHF.

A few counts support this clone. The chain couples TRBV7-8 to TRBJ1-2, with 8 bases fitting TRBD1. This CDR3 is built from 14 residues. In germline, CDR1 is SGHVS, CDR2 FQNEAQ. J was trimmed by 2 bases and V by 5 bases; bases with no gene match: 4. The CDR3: CASSPRQGNYGYTF. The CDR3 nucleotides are TGTGCCAGCAGCCCACGACAGGGGAACTATGGCTACACCTTC.

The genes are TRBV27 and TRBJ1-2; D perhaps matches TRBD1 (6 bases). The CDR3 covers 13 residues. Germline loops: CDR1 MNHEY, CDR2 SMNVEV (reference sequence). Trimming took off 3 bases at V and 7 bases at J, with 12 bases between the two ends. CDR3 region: CASSFVGGPGYTF. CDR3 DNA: TGTGCCAGCAGTTTTGTAGGGGGTCCTGGCTACACCTTC.

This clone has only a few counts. Here the CDR3 reads CASSHPGGSGRAGEQYF. The CDR3 DNA sequence: TGCGCCAGCAGCCACCCCGGGGGTAGCGGGAGGGCCGGGGAGCAGTACTTC. J is TRBJ2-7 and V is TRBV4-1, with 11 positions matching TRBD2. V lost 3 bases, J lost 7 bases, and 14 bases stayed unmatched. Germline V lookup: CDR1 MGHRA, CDR2 YSYEKL. This CDR3 has 17 residues.

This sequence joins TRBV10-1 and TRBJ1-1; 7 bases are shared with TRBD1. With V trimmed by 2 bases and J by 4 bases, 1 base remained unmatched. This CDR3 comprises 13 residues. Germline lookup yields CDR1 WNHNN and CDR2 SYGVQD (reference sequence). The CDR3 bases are TGCGCCAGCAGTGAGCAGGGGGTCACTGAAGCTTTCTTT. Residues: CASSEQGVTEAFF.

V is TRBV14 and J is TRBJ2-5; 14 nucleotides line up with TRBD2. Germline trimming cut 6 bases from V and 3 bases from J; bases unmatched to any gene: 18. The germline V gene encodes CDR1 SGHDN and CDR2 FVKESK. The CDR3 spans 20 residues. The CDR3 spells CASRIRTSGRLGLWKETQYF. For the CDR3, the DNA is TGTGCCAGCAGGATCAGGACTAGCGGGAGGTTGGGTCTCTGGAAAGAGACCCAGTACTTC.

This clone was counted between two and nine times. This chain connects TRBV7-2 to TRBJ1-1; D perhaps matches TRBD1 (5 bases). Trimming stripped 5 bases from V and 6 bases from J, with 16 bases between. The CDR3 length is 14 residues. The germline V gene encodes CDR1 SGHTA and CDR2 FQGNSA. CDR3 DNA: TGTGCCAGCAGCCTCGGGGACTTCAACGCTGAAGCTTTCTTT. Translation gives CASSLGDFNAEAFF.

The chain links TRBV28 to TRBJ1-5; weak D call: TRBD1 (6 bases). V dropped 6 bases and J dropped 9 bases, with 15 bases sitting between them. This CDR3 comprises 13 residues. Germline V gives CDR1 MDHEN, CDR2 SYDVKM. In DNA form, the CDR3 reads TGTGCCAGCAGAACCGGGACAATCCTGCCCCAGCATTTT. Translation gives CASRTGTILPQHF. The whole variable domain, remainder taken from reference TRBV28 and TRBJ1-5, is DVKVTQSSRYLVKRTGEKVFLECVQDMDHENMFWYRQDPGLGLRLIYFSYDVKMKEKGDIPEGYSVSREKKERFSLILESASTNQTSMYLCASRTGTILPQHFGDGTRLSIL.

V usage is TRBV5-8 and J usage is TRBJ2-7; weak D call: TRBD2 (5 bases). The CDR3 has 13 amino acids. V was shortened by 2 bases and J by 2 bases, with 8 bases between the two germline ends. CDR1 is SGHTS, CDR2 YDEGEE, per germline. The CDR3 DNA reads TGTGCCAGCAGCTTCCCCGGGACCTACGAGCAGTACTTC. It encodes CASSFPGTYEQYF.

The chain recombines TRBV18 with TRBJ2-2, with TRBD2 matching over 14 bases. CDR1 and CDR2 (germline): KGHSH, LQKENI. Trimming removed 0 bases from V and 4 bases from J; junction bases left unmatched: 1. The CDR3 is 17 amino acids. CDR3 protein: CASSPPGLAGATGELFF. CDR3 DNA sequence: TGTGCCAGCTCACCACCGGGACTAGCGGGAGCCACCGGGGAGCTGTTTTTT.

The CDR3 region is CASSSGQGAVASPLHF. DNA of the CDR3: TGTGCCAGCAGTTCGGGACAGGGGGCGGTGGCATCACCCCTCCACTTT. The V call is TRBV28, the J call TRBJ1-6; 12 nucleotides align to TRBD1. This CDR3 spans 16 amino acids. Germline CDR1 reads MDHEN; CDR2 reads SYDVKM. The J segment lost 10 bases and the V segment lost 4 bases, leaving 8 bases of the junction unmatched.

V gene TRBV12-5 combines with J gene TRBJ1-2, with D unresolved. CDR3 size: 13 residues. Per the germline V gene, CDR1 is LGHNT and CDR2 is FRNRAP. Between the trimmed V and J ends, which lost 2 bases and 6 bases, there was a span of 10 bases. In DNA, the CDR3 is TGTGCTAGTGGTTTGACCCGGACTGATGGCTACACCTTC. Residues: CASGLTRTDGYTF.

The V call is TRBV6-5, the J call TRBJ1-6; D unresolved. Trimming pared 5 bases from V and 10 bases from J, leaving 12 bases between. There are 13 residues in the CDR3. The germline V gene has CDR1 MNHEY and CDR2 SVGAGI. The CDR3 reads CASSPLGDSPLHF. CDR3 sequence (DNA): TGTGCCAGCAGTCCTCTAGGTGACTCACCCCTCCACTTT.

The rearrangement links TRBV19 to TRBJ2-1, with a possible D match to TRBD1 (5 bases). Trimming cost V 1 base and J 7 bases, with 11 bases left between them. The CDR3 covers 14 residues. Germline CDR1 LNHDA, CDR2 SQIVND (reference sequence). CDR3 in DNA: TGTGCCAGTAGTATAGGTGGCAGGGAAAATGAGCAGTTCTTC. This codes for CASSIGGRENEQFF.

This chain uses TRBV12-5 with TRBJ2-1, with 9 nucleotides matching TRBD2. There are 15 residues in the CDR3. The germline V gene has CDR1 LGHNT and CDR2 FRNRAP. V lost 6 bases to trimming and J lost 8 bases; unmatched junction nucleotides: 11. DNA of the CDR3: TGTGCTAGTGGCCCGACTAGCGGACGAGTTCATGAGCAGTTCTTC. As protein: CASGPTSGRVHEQFF.